This entry features one T cell receptor (beta chain) sequence. Its antigen remains unknown. The sample originates from a study of T cell responses to AZD1222 COVID-19 vaccine. The study's findings and limits: Unmutated variant regions are reportedly targeted by nearly half of spike-specific TCRs.

V was pared by 4 bases and J by 0 bases, with 8 bases between. The germline V gene has CDR1 SGHRS and CDR2 YFSETQ. This CDR3 region has 13 residues. Profiled with immunoSEQ multiplex PCR; TCRdb holds only in-frame clones, not every one. The table has about 73,000 clones, about 87% seen once. The V gene is TRBV5-1, the J gene TRBJ2-7; D unresolved. The clonotype comes from an adult in good health. The source material was peripheral blood, sampled on day 0 of AZD1222 vaccination. The CDR3 loop reads CASSQTPSYEQYF. The CDR3 nucleotides are TGCGCCAGCAGCCAAACCCCCTCCTACGAGCAGTACTTC.